The clone carrying this TCR beta chain occurred many times. Measured with immunoSEQ multiplex PCR; TCRdb has only the in-frame clones, and not every one. The sample shows over 120,000 clones, around 83% of them seen only once. CDR3 size: 13 residues. V was pared by 6 bases and J by 7 bases, with 4 bases of the junction left unmatched. The data belong to a study of blood T cell repertoires in COVID-19. For the study at large: COVID-19 samples collected from the United States, Italy and Spain covered acute and convalescent phases.

Individuals drawn from about two dozen US areas were about 18 to 90 years old. Clinical history reported by participants formed the basis on which cohorts were assigned. Either two negative PCRs, clearance, or symptom resolution qualified Cohort 3 donors as recovered. The genes are TRBV12-3 or TRBV12-4 and TRBJ1-5; 9 positions match TRBD1. Sequenced: PBMCs or T cells enriched from blood (not recorded which). This clonotype was obtained from a man aged 45-65 years who had recovered from COVID-19. In DNA form, the CDR3 reads TGTGCCAGCAGGACAGGGGGAGAGCAGCCCCAGCATTTT. Translating it yields CASRTGGEQPQHF.